This TCR beta chain was recovered during a study of cytomegalovirus exposure and HLA in healthy donors. The approximately 120-subject validation cohort, separate from the approximately 630-subject first cohort, included the donors. Method: immunoSEQ multiplex PCR; TCRdb's copy keeps in-frame clones and lacks some. The data contain roughly 60,000 clones, about 96% of them singletons. A remark on this clone: Its antigen is unidentified.

General study points: Associated with cytomegalovirus, according to the listing, were fewer than 200 TCR beta chains. A few CMV-associated chains were confirmed in vitro to be specific for CMV antigens. One later analysis, an examination of the approximately 120 validation repertoires, found that first-cohort TCR clusters tended to co-occur in them.

Germline V CDR1 and CDR2: KGHSH, LQKENI. V trimming: 3 bases; J trimming: 5 bases; junction bases outside the gene matches: 11. The CDR3 runs 18 residues. Sequences were obtained from PBMCs. V is TRBV18 and J is TRBJ2-1, with TRBD2 identical over 12 bases. The TCR was taken from a man aged 18 to 30 in good health and CMV-seronegative. The CDR3 coding sequence is TGTGCCAGCTCACCTCCCTATCTGACTAGCGGGAGAAACAATGAGCAGTTCTTC. Its translation is CASSPPYLTSGRNNEQFF.